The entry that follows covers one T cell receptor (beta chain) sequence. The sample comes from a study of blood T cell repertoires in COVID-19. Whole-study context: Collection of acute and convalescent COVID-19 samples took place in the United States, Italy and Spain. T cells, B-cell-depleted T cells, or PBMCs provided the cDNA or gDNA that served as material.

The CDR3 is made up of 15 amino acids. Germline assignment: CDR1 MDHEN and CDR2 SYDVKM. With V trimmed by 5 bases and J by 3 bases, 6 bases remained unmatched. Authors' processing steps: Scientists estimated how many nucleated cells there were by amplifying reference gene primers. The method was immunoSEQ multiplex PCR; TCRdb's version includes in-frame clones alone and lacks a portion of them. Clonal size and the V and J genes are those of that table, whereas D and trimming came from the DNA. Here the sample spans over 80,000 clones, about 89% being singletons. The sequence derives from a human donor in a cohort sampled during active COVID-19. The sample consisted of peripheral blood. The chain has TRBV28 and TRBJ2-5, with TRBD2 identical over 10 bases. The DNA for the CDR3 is TGTGCCAGCAGTCAGATAGCGGGAGGAAAAGAGACCCAGTACTTC. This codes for CASSQIAGGKETQYF.